This TCR beta chain was profiled in a study of blood T cell repertoires in COVID-19 (dated by TCRdb to the early 2020s). Context from the whole study: The collaborator samples originated in the United States, Italy and Spain and spanned the acute and convalescent phases of COVID-19. The prospective study material was composed of cDNA or gDNA derived from T cells, B-cell-depleted T cells, or PBMCs. The dataset comprised deeply sampled blood TCRbeta repertoires from subjects exposed to, actively infected with, or recovered from COVID-19. The repertoires were made available in a free public database intended to serve as a resource for research on the immune response to SARS-CoV-2. Samples were obtained from the ongoing ImmuneRACE study (first 160 participants) and from over 1,000 subjects provided by 6 global collaborators. Nearly every sample came with metadata listing a de-identified subject ID, COVID-19 status, age in years and sex. Where available, HLA class I and class II types were obtained from metadata supplied by the sample provider rather than from assay-based typing. Findings and caveats that apply to the study as a whole: Clinical and demographic metadata were provided uncurated, with the amount varying by source and participant.

About this clone itself: Its antigen is not yet known. No much larger clone is present one base from it, and per-base qualities are unavailable.

The CDR3 runs 15 residues from the cysteine to the phenylalanine. Just the 45-base CDR3 DNA is kept, in frame starting at base 1. The germline V gene supplies CDR1 KGHSH and CDR2 LQKENI. V and J are trimmed by 3 bases and 2 bases, and the gene matches miss 6 bases of the junction. TCRbeta CDR3 regions were amplified from genomic DNA by means of the immunoSEQ Assay, a bias-controlled multiplex PCR. From the authors' description of their analysis: Nucleated cell counts per sample were estimated from amplification of reference gene primers within the assay. To quantify the absolute abundance of each unique TCRbeta CDR3 rearrangement, sequence reads were collapsed and filtered. For each sample, productive Simpson clonality was calculated by taking the square root of Simpson's diversity index across productive rearrangements. TCRdb retrieved this table from immuneACCESS and kept in-frame rearrangements only. Not all clones are present; in checked studies, unresolved V genes account for under half, and no reason is known for the remainder. That table supplies the V and J calls and clone size; D and trimming were determined from the DNA. This sample has fewer than 200,000 clones in its table, and approximately 80% of those were observed once. Approximately 7% of the sample belongs to the ten largest clones.

Whole blood was collected in K2EDTA tubes by collaborating institutions according to the institutions' own protocols. Collaborator samples were shipped for TCRbeta analysis as frozen whole blood, isolated PBMCs, or DNA extracted from either sample type. The rearrangement joined TRBV18 to TRBJ1-2; 7 bases in the middle match TRBD1. The TCR sequence derives from a human donor in a cohort sampled during active COVID-19. Sequencing used peripheral blood. In nucleotides, the sequence is TGTGCCAGCTCACCGAGCCGGGACAGAAACTATGGCTACACCTTC. Protein translation: CASSPSRDRNYGYTF.